The rows below give T cell receptor beta chains drawn from one sample of a study of beta chain features in type 1 diabetes. The repertoire was sequenced with immunoSEQ multiplex PCR; TCRdb's copy has only in-frame clones and lacks some. The sample yields about 650,000 clones, about an eighth seen once. The sequenced sample was naive CD4+ T cells from blood. The receptor source for this set is a man aged 30-40 years with type 1 diabetes. The CDR3 runs from the conserved cysteine through the conserved F or W.

cdr3_length j_call v_call cdr3_aa
16 TRBJ2-3 TRBV5-4 CASSFYGYSSTDTQYF
15 TRBJ2-1 TRBV7-2 CASSLVGRPRDEQFF
16 TRBJ1-1 TRBV9 CASSVGTLLPNTEAFF
12 TRBJ2-7 TRBV30 CAWSVGLFEQYF
15 TRBJ1-4 TRBV7-2 CASSSGGSTNEKLFF
13 TRBJ1-5 TRBV29-1 CSVLWDFNQPQHF
12 TRBJ1-2 TRBV29-1 CSVGRQGRGYTF
14 TRBJ2-3 TRBV19 CASSPPGRPDTQYF
15 TRBJ1-4 TRBV9 CASSPPLGGNEKLFF
15 TRBJ2-2 TRBV4-3 CASSRQGVDTGELFF
15 TRBJ2-3 TRBV19 CASSIRYTSTDTQYF
13 TRBJ2-7 TRBV7-2 CASSSKDGYEQYF
15 TRBJ1-4 TRBV15 CATSITQQANEKLFF
13 TRBJ2-7 TRBV7-3 CASSAETSSEQYF
16 TRBJ2-5 TRBV5-6 CASSRRTGSGQETQYF
17 TRBJ2-3 TRBV27 CASSSIGTTEVIDTQYF
14 TRBJ2-1 TRBV6-5 CASSPRTFNNEQFF
13 TRBJ1-2 TRBV7-8 CASSLGQGDGYTF
14 TRBJ2-2 TRBV7-2 CASAGQPNTGELFF
15 TRBJ1-1 TRBV19 CASSIGGQGRTEAFF
14 TRBJ2-7 TRBV27 CASSLGTATYEQYF
14 TRBJ1-3 TRBV7-9 CASSLGVSGNTIYF
17 TRBJ1-1 TRBV7-9 CASSPVSGSLARRKAFF
14 TRBJ1-2 TRBV19 CASSIGPNNYGYTF
11 TRBJ2-7 TRBV14 CASSQSYEQYF
16 TRBJ2-5 TRBV19 CASSLPGTGTQETQYF
15 TRBJ1-2 TRBV9 CASSRRWGPGSGYTF
13 TRBJ1-4 TRBV7-2 CASSLESVGKLFF
13 TRBJ2-5 TRBV7-9 CASSFGTGRAQYF
13 TRBJ1-1 TRBV7-9 CASSKTTGDMAFF
15 TRBJ2-3 TRBV4-1 CASSQNRADGDTQYF
14 TRBJ2-7 TRBV2 CASTQWTGAYEQYF
15 TRBJ2-6 TRBV9 CASSVVGSGANVLTF
15 TRBJ1-6 TRBV7-2 CASSLATGNNSPLHF
14 TRBJ2-3 TRBV7-9 CASSARPGTDTQYF
13 TRBJ1-2 TRBV6-5 CASSYSGGYGYTF
16 TRBJ2-6 TRBV5-6 CASSLGSHSGANVLTF